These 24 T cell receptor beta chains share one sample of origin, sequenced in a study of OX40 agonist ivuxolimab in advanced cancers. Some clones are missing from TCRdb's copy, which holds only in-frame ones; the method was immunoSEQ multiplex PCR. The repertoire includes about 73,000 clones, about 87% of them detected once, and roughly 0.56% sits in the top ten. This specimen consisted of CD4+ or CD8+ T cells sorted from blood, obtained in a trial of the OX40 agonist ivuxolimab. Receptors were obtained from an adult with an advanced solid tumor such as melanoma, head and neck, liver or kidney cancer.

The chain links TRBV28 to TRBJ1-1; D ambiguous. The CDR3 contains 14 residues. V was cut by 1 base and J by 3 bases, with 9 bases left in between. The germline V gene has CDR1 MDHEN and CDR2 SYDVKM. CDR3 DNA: TGTGCCAGCAGTTTATCCCCGCAGTACACTGAAGCTTTCTTT. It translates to CASSLSPQYTEAFF.

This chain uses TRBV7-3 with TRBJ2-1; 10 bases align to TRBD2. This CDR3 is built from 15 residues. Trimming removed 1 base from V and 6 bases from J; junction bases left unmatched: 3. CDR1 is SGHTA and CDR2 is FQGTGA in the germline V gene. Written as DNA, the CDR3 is TGTGCCAGCAGCTTAATGCTAGCGGGAGTCAATGAGCAGTTCTTC. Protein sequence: CASSLMLAGVNEQFF.

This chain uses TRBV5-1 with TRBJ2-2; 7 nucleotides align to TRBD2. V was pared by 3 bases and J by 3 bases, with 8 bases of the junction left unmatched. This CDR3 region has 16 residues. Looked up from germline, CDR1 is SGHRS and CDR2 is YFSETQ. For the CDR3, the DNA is TGCGCCAGCAGCTATATAGCGGGTATTGACACCGGGGAGCTGTTTTTT. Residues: CASSYIAGIDTGELFF.

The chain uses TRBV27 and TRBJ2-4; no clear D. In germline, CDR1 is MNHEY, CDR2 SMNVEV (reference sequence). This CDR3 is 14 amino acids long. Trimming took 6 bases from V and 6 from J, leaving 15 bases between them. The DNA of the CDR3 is TGTGCCAGCAGGGCAGGTGGCGCCGGAAACATTCAGTACTTC. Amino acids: CASRAGGAGNIQYF.

CDR3 protein: CASSSDSSNTGELFF. As DNA, the CDR3 is TGTGCCAGCTCTTCGGACTCGTCGAACACCGGGGAGCTGTTTTTT. The rearrangement uses TRBV18 and TRBJ2-2; maybe TRBD2 (5 bases). Germline V gene lookup returns CDR1 KGHSH and CDR2 LQKENI. V lost 6 bases and J lost 0, with 11 bases in between. CDR3 length: 15 residues. Looking up the rest from reference TRBV18 and TRBJ2-2 gives the full variable domain: NAGVMQNPRHLVRRRGQEARLRCSPMKGHSHVYWYRQLPEEGLKFMVYLQKENIIDESGMPKERFSAEFPKEGPSILRIQQVVRGDSAAYFCASSSDSSNTGELFFGEGSRLTVL.

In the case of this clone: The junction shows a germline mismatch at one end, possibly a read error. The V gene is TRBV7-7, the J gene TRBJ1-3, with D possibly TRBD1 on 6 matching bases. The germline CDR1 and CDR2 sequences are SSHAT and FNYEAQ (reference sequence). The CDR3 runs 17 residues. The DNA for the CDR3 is TGTGCTAGCAGCTTAGTTCAGGGGCGCAACTCTGGAAACACCATATATTTT. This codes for CASSLVQGRNSGNTIYF.

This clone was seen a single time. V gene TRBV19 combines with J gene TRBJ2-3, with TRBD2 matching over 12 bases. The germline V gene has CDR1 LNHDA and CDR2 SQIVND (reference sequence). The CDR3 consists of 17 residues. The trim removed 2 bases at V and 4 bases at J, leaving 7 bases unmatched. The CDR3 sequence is CASSILAGGRRADTQYF. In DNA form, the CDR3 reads TGTGCCAGTAGTATACTAGCGGGGGGGAGACGGGCAGATACGCAGTATTTT.

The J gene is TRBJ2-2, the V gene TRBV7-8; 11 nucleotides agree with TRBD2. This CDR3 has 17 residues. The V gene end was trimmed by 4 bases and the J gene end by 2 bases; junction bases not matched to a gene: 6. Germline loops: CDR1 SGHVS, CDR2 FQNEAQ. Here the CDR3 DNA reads TGTGCCAGCAGCTGGGGGACTAGCGGTTATAACACCGGGGAGCTGTTTTTT. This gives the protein CASSWGTSGYNTGELFF.

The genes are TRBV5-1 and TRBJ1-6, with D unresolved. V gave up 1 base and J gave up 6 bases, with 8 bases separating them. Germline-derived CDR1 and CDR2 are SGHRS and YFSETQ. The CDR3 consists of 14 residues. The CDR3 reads CASSLYQVNSPLHF. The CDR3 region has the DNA TGCGCCAGCAGCTTGTACCAGGTTAATTCACCCCTCCACTTT.

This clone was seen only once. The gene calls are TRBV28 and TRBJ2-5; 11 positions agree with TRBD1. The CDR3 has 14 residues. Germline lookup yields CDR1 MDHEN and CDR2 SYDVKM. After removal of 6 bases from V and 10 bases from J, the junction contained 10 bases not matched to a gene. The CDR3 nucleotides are TGTGCCAGCAGACCTCGGACAGGGGGCTGGGACCAGTACTTC. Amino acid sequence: CASRPRTGGWDQYF.

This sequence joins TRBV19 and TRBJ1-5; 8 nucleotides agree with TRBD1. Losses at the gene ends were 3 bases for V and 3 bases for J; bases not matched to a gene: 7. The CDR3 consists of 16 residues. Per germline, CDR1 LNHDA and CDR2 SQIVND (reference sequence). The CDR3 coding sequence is TGTGCCAGTAGTATTACTGGGACAGGCGTCAATCAGCCCCAGCATTTT. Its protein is CASSITGTGVNQPQHF.

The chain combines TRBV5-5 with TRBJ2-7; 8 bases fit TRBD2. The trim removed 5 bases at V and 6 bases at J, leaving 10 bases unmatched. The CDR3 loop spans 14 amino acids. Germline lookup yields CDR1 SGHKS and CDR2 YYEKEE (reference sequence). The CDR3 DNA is TGTGCCAGCAGATTCATTAGCGGGACGCTCGAGCAGTACTTC. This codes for CASRFISGTLEQYF.

The CDR3 here is CASSVGLAIGETQYF. CDR3 nucleotides: TGTGCCAGCAGTGTCGGACTAGCGATAGGAGAGACCCAGTACTTC. The chain has TRBV6-1 and TRBJ2-5; TRBD2 matches at 9 bases. CDR3 length equals 15 residues. Per the germline V gene, CDR1 is MNHNS and CDR2 is SASEGT. Trimming took 4 bases from V and 4 from J; bases not matched to a gene: 7.

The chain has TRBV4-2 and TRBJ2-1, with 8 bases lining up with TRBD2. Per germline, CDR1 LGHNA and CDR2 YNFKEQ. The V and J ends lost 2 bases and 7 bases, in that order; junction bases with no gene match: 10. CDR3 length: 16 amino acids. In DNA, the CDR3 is TGTGCCAGCAGCCAAAATCCGGGAGGGCTGGGGAATGAGCAGTTCTTC. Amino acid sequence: CASSQNPGGLGNEQFF.

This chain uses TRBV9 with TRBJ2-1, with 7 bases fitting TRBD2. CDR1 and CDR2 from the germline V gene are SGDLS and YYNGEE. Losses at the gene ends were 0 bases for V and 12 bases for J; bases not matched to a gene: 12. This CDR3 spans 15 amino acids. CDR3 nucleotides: TGTGCCAGCAGCGTAGCGGCGGGAGCGGTCCTGAGGCAGTTCTTC. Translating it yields CASSVAAGAVLRQFF.

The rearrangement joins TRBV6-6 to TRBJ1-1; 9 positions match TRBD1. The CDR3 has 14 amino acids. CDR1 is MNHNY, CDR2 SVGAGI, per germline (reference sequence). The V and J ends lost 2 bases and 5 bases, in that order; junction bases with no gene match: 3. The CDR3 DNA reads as TGTGCCAGCAGTTACGACAGGGGGGGAACTGAAGCTTTCTTT. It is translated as CASSYDRGGTEAFF.

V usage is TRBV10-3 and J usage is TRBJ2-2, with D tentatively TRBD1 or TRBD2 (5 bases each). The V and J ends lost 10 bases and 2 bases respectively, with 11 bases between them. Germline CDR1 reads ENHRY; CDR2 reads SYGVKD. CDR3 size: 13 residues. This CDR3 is CATRDLNTGELFF. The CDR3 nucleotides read TGTGCCACCCGGGACCTTAACACCGGGGAGCTGTTTTTT.

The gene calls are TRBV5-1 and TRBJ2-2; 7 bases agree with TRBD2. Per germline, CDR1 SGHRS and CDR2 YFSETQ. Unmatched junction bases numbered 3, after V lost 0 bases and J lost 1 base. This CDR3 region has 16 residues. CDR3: CASSLGPSGNTGELFF. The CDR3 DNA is TGCGCCAGCAGCTTGGGTCCTAGCGGGAACACCGGGGAGCTGTTTTTT.

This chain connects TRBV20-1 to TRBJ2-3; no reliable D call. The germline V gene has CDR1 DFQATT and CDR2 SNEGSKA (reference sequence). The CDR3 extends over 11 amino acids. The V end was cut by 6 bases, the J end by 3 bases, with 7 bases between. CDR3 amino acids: CSARLTDTQYF. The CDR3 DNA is TGCAGTGCCCGGTTGACAGATACGCAGTATTTT.

This CDR3 reads CASSLGLAGVTETQYF. The CDR3 region has the DNA TGTGCCAGCAGCTTAGGCCTAGCGGGAGTAACAGAGACCCAGTACTTC. The genes are TRBV7-3 and TRBJ2-5, with 10 bases aligning to TRBD2. Germline V gene sequence: CDR1 SGHTA, CDR2 FQGTGA. This CDR3 has 16 residues. The ends lost 2 bases at V and 4 bases at J; junction bases unmatched: 7.

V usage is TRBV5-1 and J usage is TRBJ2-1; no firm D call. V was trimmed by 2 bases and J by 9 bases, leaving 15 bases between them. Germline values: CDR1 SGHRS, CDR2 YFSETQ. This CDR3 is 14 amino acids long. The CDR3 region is CASSFQQPPSEQFF. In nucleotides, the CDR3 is TGCGCCAGCAGCTTTCAACAGCCCCCTTCTGAGCAGTTCTTC.

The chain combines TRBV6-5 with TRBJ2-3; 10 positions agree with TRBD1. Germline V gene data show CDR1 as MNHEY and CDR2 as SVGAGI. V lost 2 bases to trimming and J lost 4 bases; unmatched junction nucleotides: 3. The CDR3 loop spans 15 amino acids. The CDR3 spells CASSYLGQGADTQYF. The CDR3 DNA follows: TGTGCCAGCAGTTACCTTGGACAGGGGGCAGATACGCAGTATTTT.

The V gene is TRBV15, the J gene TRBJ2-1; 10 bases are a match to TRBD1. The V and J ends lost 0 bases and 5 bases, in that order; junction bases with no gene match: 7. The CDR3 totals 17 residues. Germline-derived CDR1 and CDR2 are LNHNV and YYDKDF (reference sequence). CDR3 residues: CATSRDLGTGDHNEQFF. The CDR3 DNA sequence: TGTGCCACCAGCAGAGATCTGGGGACAGGGGACCACAATGAGCAGTTCTTC.

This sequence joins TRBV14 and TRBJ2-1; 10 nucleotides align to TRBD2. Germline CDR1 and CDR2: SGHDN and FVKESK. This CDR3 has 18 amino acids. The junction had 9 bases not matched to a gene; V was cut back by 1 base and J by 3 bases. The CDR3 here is CASSQGWLGLAFYNEQFF. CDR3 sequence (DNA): TGTGCCAGCAGCCAAGGATGGTTGGGACTAGCGTTCTACAATGAGCAGTTCTTC.